A selection of T cell receptor beta chains follows, all from one sample in a study of shared clonotypes between healthy human individuals. The protocol was immunoSEQ multiplex PCR, while the TCRdb copy is restricted to in-frame clones and leaves out a portion. Here the sample spans 2,500,000 or so clones, 92% being singletons. The sequenced sample was naive CD4+ T cells from PBMCs. The receptor source for this set is a man younger than 35 in good health. Some clones in this sample may be carry-over from other donors' samples. The CDR3 runs from the conserved cysteine through the conserved F or W.

>TRBV4-1|TRBJ2-1|15
CASSPTSGNYNEQFF
>TRBV18|TRBJ2-3|17
CASSPRTAGGPTDTQYF
>TRBV15|TRBJ2-2|16
CATSRGLSSGSGELFF
>TRBV28|TRBJ1-1|14
CASSFSLGQEEAFF
>TRBV7-2|TRBJ1-2|15
CASSLDGQALYGYTF
>TRBV5-1|TRBJ1-1|14
CASSPVQMNTEAFF
>TRBV19|TRBJ1-2|16
CASRHLPQGKAYGYTF
>TRBV27|TRBJ1-1|14
CASSFQGLATEAFF
>TRBV15|TRBJ1-5|16
CATSRDLGSGRQPQHF
>TRBV2|TRBJ2-5|12
CASSEGSTGKYF
>TRBV11-3|TRBJ1-5|18
CASILRPGPEYSNQPQHF
>TRBV28|TRBJ1-1|12
CASSTGGTEAFF
>TRBV5-4|TRBJ2-1|14
CASSFTGSYNEQFF
>TRBV5-5|TRBJ2-7|13
CASSLTSGYEQYF
>TRBV12-5|TRBJ1-3|13
CASGLLGGNTIYF
>TRBV7-3|TRBJ2-1|17
CASSPVAGGSRVNEQFF
>TRBV11-3|TRBJ2-2|18
CASSLSLGLSTLTGELFF
>TRBV11-3|TRBJ2-7|15
CASSRGQGNSYEQYF
>TRBV5-1|TRBJ2-3|14
CASSIRDTSDTQYF
>TRBV6-6|TRBJ1-6|14
CASSRDRGASPLHF
>TRBV28|TRBJ2-4|16
CASSLGAVNGRNIQYF
>TRBV19|TRBJ2-3|16
CASSIRAGTSTDTQYF
>TRBV29-1|TRBJ2-4|11
CSVEAGAIQYF
>TRBV18|TRBJ2-7|15
CASSPPVQGGYEQYF
>TRBV7-9|TRBJ2-5|15
CASSPSLAGVETQYF
>TRBV7-3|TRBJ1-5|15
CASSLTSGNGQPQHF
>TRBV19|TRBJ2-7|15
CASSLDETGAYEQYF
>TRBV9|TRBJ2-3|15
CASSALGSRTDTQYF
>TRBV18|TRBJ2-7|14
CASSPVDGALEQYF
>TRBV7-9|TRBJ2-7|14
CASSLTSGSYEQYF
>TRBV27|TRBJ1-5|15
CASSSDRGRNQPQHF
>TRBV9|TRBJ1-2|14
CASSVGLANYGYTF
>TRBV11-2|TRBJ1-2|12
CASSPTGTGYTF
>TRBV28|TRBJ1-2|16
CASSSSGLGLIGGYTF
>TRBV27|TRBJ1-5|15
CASSGPTGPNQPQHF
>TRBV28|TRBJ2-7|15
CASRGTSGPSYEQYF
>TRBV28|TRBJ1-1|14
CASSLIRRNTEAFF
>TRBV10-3|TRBJ1-1|12
CAIRDRDTEAFF
>TRBV30|TRBJ1-1|13
CAWSVSRGTEAFF
>TRBV9|TRBJ2-2|12
CASSVHAGELFF
>TRBV4-1|TRBJ2-2|15
CASSQPTGNTGELFF
>TRBV5-1|TRBJ2-1|16
CASSLGQGQSLNEQFF
>TRBV28|TRBJ2-5|14
CASTFEGQGIRRYF
>TRBV18|TRBJ2-3|12
CASSPSRDTQYF
>TRBV5-1|TRBJ2-7|15
CASSFSWTPTYEQYF
>TRBV9|TRBJ2-3|14
CASSVGRSTDTQYF
>TRBV19|TRBJ2-6|15
CATALWSSGANVLTF
>TRBV9|TRBJ1-1|14
CASSPGTQNTEAFF
>TRBV28|TRBJ1-1|13
CATQGNPYTEAFF
>TRBV11-2|TRBJ1-1|16
CASSSRLGVGGLEAFF
>TRBV7-2|TRBJ1-2|14
CASSLEYPPGGYTF
>TRBV4-1|TRBJ2-3|18
CASSPRLAVVGATDTQYF
>TRBV7-8|TRBJ2-1|21
CASSLASGTSGRVFRGNEQFF